The 14 T cell receptor beta chains reported below all come from one sample, sequenced in a study of cytomegalovirus exposure and HLA in healthy donors (dated by TCRdb to 2017 to 2019). To prepare the library, the immunoSEQ multiplex PCR assay was applied. The multiplex PCR relied on a mix of 60 forward primers for TCR Vbeta segments and 13 reverse primers for TCR Jbeta segments. The source is immuneACCESS, and TCRdb retained only in-frame sequences with V and J called. Part of the clones is not carried over; for the studies checked, unresolved V genes explain less than half of this, and the remainder is unexplained. In all, the sample holds about 65,000 clones, and 70% to 80% of those were seen once. The ten largest account for around 3% of the sample. The sequencing input was PBMCs. These receptors originate from a girl aged 10 to 17 in good health and CMV-seropositive.

The rearrangement links TRBV5-6 to TRBJ1-1; D is unresolved. Per the germline V gene, CDR1 is SGHDT and CDR2 is YYEEEE. Trimming pared 4 bases from V and 2 bases from J, leaving 15 bases between. The CDR3 length is 15 residues. The CDR3 bases are TGTGCCAGCAGCCCGCCGGTCTTACCAAACACTGAAGCTTTCTTT. It is translated as CASSPPVLPNTEAFF.

The V call is TRBV10-3, the J call TRBJ2-3; 9 nucleotides line up with TRBD2. This CDR3 is built from 16 residues. Germline lookup yields CDR1 ENHRY and CDR2 SYGVKD. Trimming took 7 bases from V and 3 from J; bases not matched to a gene: 11. For the CDR3, the DNA is TGTGCCATCACCGCGCATCTTAGCGGGAGAACAGATACGCAGTATTTT. Protein: CAITAHLSGRTDTQYF.

The CDR3 sequence: CASRRSGRLATSTDTQYF. DNA for the CDR3: TGTGCCAGCAGGAGATCAGGAAGGCTAGCCACTAGCACAGATACGCAGTATTTT. The genes are TRBV7-2 and TRBJ2-3, with D possibly TRBD2 on 5 matching bases. V lost 6 bases and J lost 0, with 22 bases in between. This CDR3 is 18 amino acids long. Germline V gives CDR1 SGHTA, CDR2 FQGNSA.

The genes are TRBV19 and TRBJ1-2; TRBD1 might be the D (5 bases). The V end was cut by 6 bases, the J end by 4 bases, with 12 bases between. Germline V gene lookup returns CDR1 LNHDA and CDR2 SQIVND (reference sequence). This CDR3 region has 13 residues. The DNA for the CDR3 is TGTGCCAGTAGACTTAATCAGGGCTATGGCTACACCTTC. Its translation is CASRLNQGYGYTF.

The CDR3 region is CASRGQGDQPQHF. The CDR3, as DNA: TGTGCCAGTAGGGGACAGGGGGACCAGCCCCAGCATTTT. This chain uses TRBV19 with TRBJ1-5, with TRBD1 identical over 11 bases. J was trimmed by 7 bases and V by 6 bases; bases with no gene match: 2. CDR1 LNHDA and CDR2 SQIVND come from the germline V gene (reference sequence). The CDR3 has 13 residues.

This clone was seen only a few times. The chain links TRBV11-3 to TRBJ1-1; D is uncertain. Germline CDR1 is SGHNT and CDR2 is YENEEA. The CDR3 is made up of 13 amino acids. Trimming took 3 bases from V and 3 from J, leaving 8 bases between them. The CDR3 sequence is CASSFFPDTEAFF. The CDR3 DNA is TGTGCCAGCAGCTTTTTCCCGGACACTGAAGCTTTCTTT.

This clone was observed a handful of times. The chain has TRBV9 and TRBJ2-2, with a tentative D call TRBD2 (5 bases). This CDR3 has 15 amino acids. V dropped 5 bases and J dropped 4 bases, with 15 bases sitting between them. Germline-derived CDR1 and CDR2 are SGDLS and YYNGEE. CDR3 in amino acids: CASRRSGELTGELFF. DNA of the CDR3: TGTGCCAGCAGGCGGAGCGGTGAACTCACCGGGGAGCTGTTTTTT.

The chain carries TRBV30 and TRBJ1-4, with a weak D call TRBD1 (5 bases). V shed 3 bases and J shed 4 bases, with 15 bases lying between them. The CDR3 runs to 15 residues. The V gene's germline CDR1 is GTSNPN and CDR2 SVGIG (reference sequence). CDR3 DNA: TGTGCCTGGAGGCCACCTCCGGGACTTAATGAAAAACTGTTTTTT. Its translation: CAWRPPPGLNEKLFF.

The chain joins TRBV9 to TRBJ1-1; TRBD1 agrees at 7 bases. This CDR3 has 13 residues. J was trimmed by 6 bases and V by 0 bases; bases with no gene match: 2. From germline, CDR1 is SGDLS and CDR2 YYNGEE. The CDR3 sequence: CASSVDRGAEAFF. The CDR3 DNA follows: TGTGCCAGCAGCGTAGACAGGGGCGCTGAAGCTTTCTTT.

This clone was recorded once. CDR3 in amino acids: CSVDRAGTGELFF. The CDR3 DNA sequence: TGCAGCGTCGACAGAGCGGGGACCGGGGAGCTGTTTTTT. The rearrangement links TRBV29-1 to TRBJ2-2; 7 bases match TRBD2. Germline loops: CDR1 SQVTM, CDR2 ANQGSEA. The CDR3 runs to 13 residues. V was pared by 6 bases and J by 5 bases, with 6 bases of the junction left unmatched.

The sample holds a few counts of this clone. The V call is TRBV5-4, the J call TRBJ1-4, with TRBD1 as a possible D gene (5 bases). Germline assignment: CDR1 SGHNT and CDR2 YYREEE (reference sequence). The CDR3 contains 14 residues. V lost 1 base to trimming and J lost 8 bases, with 12 bases between them. The CDR3 sequence: CASSLKQVGEKLFF. The CDR3, as DNA: TGTGCCAGCAGCTTGAAACAGGTTGGGGAAAAACTGTTTTTT.

The chain employs TRBV5-8 and TRBJ2-1, with a possible D match to TRBD1 (7 bases). Trimming cost V 4 bases and J 4 bases, with 27 bases left between them. This CDR3 has 19 amino acids. Per the germline V gene, CDR1 is SGHTS and CDR2 is YDEGEE. The CDR3 DNA reads TGTGCCAGCAGCACCTGGGGGACAGCCCGTGGCGGGGTGTACAATGAGCAGTTCTTC. Amino acid sequence: CASSTWGTARGGVYNEQFF.

V usage is TRBV10-2 and J usage is TRBJ1-5, with D uncertain. In germline, CDR1 is WSHSY, CDR2 SAAADI. V gave up 4 bases and J gave up 4 bases, with 8 bases separating them. The CDR3 contains 13 residues. The CDR3 sequence is CASSGAENQPQHF. As DNA, the CDR3 is TGCGCCAGCAGTGGGGCAGAAAATCAGCCCCAGCATTTT.

The chain is built from TRBV5-4 and TRBJ1-1; the D gene is possibly TRBD1 (5 bases). Trimming cost V 0 bases and J 9 bases, with 12 bases left between them. The CDR3 extends over 13 amino acids. Looked up from germline, CDR1 is SGHNT and CDR2 is YYREEE (reference sequence). The CDR3: CASSLETGGKAFF. The CDR3 DNA reads as TGTGCCAGCAGCTTGGAAACCGGGGGGAAAGCTTTCTTT.